The 10 T cell receptor beta chains in this list originate from one sample, sequenced in a study of shared clonotypes between healthy human individuals. The method was immunoSEQ multiplex PCR; TCRdb's version includes in-frame clones alone and lacks a portion of them. The sample lists 1 million to 1.2 million clones; about 72% were seen once. The sample consisted of memory CD4+ T cells from PBMCs. The subset was: CD45RA-negative fraction. The receptors come from a man aged 18 to 29 in good health. Some clones in this sample may be carry-over from other donors' samples.

The V and J genes are TRBV5-1 and TRBJ2-1; D is unresolved. The CDR3 runs 14 residues. Germline-derived CDR1 and CDR2 are SGHRS and YFSETQ. The V end lost 4 bases, the J end lost 6 bases, and 14 bases lay between the germline ends. CDR3 DNA: TGCGCCAGCAGCCTCAGCGCAACCCTCAATGAGCAGTTCTTC. Amino acids: CASSLSATLNEQFF.

The gene calls are TRBV7-2 and TRBJ2-1; D is undetermined. Per the germline V gene, CDR1 is SGHTA and CDR2 is FQGNSA. The CDR3 has 16 amino acids. V gave up 2 bases and J gave up 4 bases, with 15 bases separating them. The CDR3 region is CASSLRLPGTYNEQFF. CDR3 coding DNA: TGTGCCAGCAGCTTAAGGCTGCCTGGAACATACAATGAGCAGTTCTTC.

V usage is TRBV28 and J usage is TRBJ1-5; 7 nucleotides match TRBD1. V shed 2 bases and J 4 bases; nucleotides not matched to a gene: 8. The CDR3 is 16 residues long. CDR1 MDHEN and CDR2 SYDVKM come from the germline V gene. Written as DNA, the CDR3 is TGTGCCAGCAGTTTAAGGACAGGACATTGGAATCAGCCCCAGCATTTT. Protein sequence: CASSLRTGHWNQPQHF.

This clone was counted once. The rearrangement uses TRBV5-1 and TRBJ2-3; 8 bases match TRBD1. CDR1 is SGHRS, CDR2 YFSETQ, per germline. Trimming cost V 2 bases and J 6 bases; bases outside gene matches: 5. The CDR3 sequence is 14 residues long. This CDR3 is CASSFRQGSDTQYF. In DNA, the CDR3 is TGCGCCAGCAGCTTTCGACAGGGGTCCGATACGCAGTATTTT.

The V call is TRBV19, the J call TRBJ2-1; no definite D call. The germline V gene has CDR1 LNHDA and CDR2 SQIVND (reference sequence). The CDR3 totals 13 residues. V dropped 3 bases and J dropped 4 bases, with 7 bases sitting between them. CDR3 sequence: CASSMGNYNEQFF. Here the CDR3 DNA reads TGTGCCAGTAGTATGGGCAATTACAATGAGCAGTTCTTC. Looking up the rest from reference TRBV19 and TRBJ2-1 gives the full variable domain: DGGITQSPKYLFRKEGQNVTLSCEQNLNHDAMYWYRQDPGQGLRLIYYSQIVNDFQKGDIAEGYSVSREKKESFPLTVTSAQKNPTAFYLCASSMGNYNEQFFGPGTRLTVL.

About this clone itself: Within the sample, other DNA sequences also encode this same CDR3. The J gene is TRBJ1-2, the V gene TRBV5-1; tentative D call: TRBD1 (5 bases). The CDR3 is made up of 13 amino acids. Germline CDR1 SGHRS, CDR2 YFSETQ. Trimming took off 0 bases at V and 5 bases at J, with 8 bases between the two ends. CDR3 protein: CASSLGTGYGYTF. Written as DNA, the CDR3 is TGCGCCAGCAGCTTGGGTACAGGATATGGCTACACCTTC.

This rearrangement joins TRBV5-1 to TRBJ2-7; 12 bases line up with TRBD2. Germline assignment: CDR1 SGHRS and CDR2 YFSETQ. The V gene end was trimmed by 1 base and the J gene end by 7 bases; junction bases not matched to a gene: 3. The CDR3 extends over 14 amino acids. The CDR3 region is CASSLYGTSGEQYF. CDR3 nucleotide sequence: TGCGCCAGCAGCTTGTATGGGACTAGCGGGGAGCAGTACTTC. Filled out from reference TRBV5-1 and TRBJ2-7, the complete variable domain reads KAGVTQTPRYLIKTRGQQVTLSCSPISGHRSVSWYQQTPGQGLQFLFEYFSETQRNKGNFPGRFSGRQFSNSRSEMNVSTLELGDSALYLCASSLYGTSGEQYFGPGTRLTVT.

A single count supports this clone. The chain combines TRBV10-3 with TRBJ2-5; 9 positions agree with TRBD2. Germline-derived CDR1 and CDR2 are ENHRY and SYGVKD. The CDR3 runs to 14 residues. The trim removed 11 bases at V and 2 bases at J, leaving 9 bases unmatched. The CDR3 is CASKRLADQETQYF. In DNA, the CDR3 is TGTGCCTCGAAAAGACTAGCGGATCAAGAGACCCAGTACTTC.

The chain has TRBV20-1 and TRBJ1-1; D gene unclear. Germline CDR1 reads DFQATT; CDR2 reads SNEGSKA (reference sequence). V gave up 1 base and J gave up 3 bases, with 3 bases separating them. This CDR3 spans 11 amino acids. The CDR3 region has the DNA TGCAGTGCTAGAGTTGACACTGAAGCTTTCTTT. Translated: CSARVDTEAFF.

V gene TRBV5-4 combines with J gene TRBJ2-1; D not certain. CDR1 and CDR2 from the germline V gene are SGHNT and YYREEE (reference sequence). The CDR3 loop spans 16 amino acids. Trimming left V 2 bases short and J 7 bases short, with 19 bases between. The CDR3 spells CASSLALGLSLNEQFF. The CDR3 coding sequence is TGTGCCAGCAGCTTAGCACTGGGCCTTAGTCTAAATGAGCAGTTCTTC.